A single sample gave rise to the 17 T cell receptor beta chains below, sequenced in a study of shared clonotypes between healthy human individuals. Libraries were prepared by immunoSEQ multiplex PCR; TCRdb keeps only in-frame clonotypes and omits some of them. Of some 2,500,000 clones in the sample, approximately 93% were seen once. Source material: naive CD4+ T cells from PBMCs. Noted subset: CD45RA+ positively selected. The source is a man younger than 35 in good health. Some clones in this sample may be carry-over from other donors' samples.

The V call is TRBV11-3, the J call TRBJ2-2, with D possibly TRBD2 on 5 matching bases. V lost 5 bases, J lost 2 bases, and 18 bases lay in between. The CDR3 is 17 residues long. Germline CDR1 is SGHNT and CDR2 is YENEEA. CDR3 in amino acids: CASSNTRTGRNTGELFF. The CDR3 DNA follows: TGTGCCAGCAGCAACACCCGGACGGGAAGAAACACCGGGGAGCTGTTTTTT.

The rearrangement joins TRBV2 to TRBJ2-7, with D possibly matching TRBD1 (7 bases). This CDR3 has 15 residues. Looked up from germline, CDR1 is SNHLY and CDR2 is FYNNEI. Deletions cut 5 bases from V and 6 bases from J, with 20 bases between. CDR3 protein: CASSTPGGLSGEQYF. The CDR3, as DNA: TGTGCCAGCAGTACACCAGGGGGGTTGAGCGGCGAGCAGTACTTC.

The rearrangement joins TRBV9 to TRBJ1-2, with unresolved D. V lost 0 bases to trimming and J lost 3 bases, with 9 bases between them. Germline values: CDR1 SGDLS, CDR2 YYNGEE. This CDR3 is built from 14 residues. The CDR3 is CASSVGPGDYGYTF. In nucleotides, the CDR3 is TGTGCCAGCAGCGTAGGGCCAGGCGACTATGGCTACACCTTC.

The chain is built from TRBV7-8 and TRBJ2-3; perhaps TRBD2 as D (6 bases). Germline V lookup: CDR1 SGHVS, CDR2 FQNEAQ. This CDR3 spans 14 amino acids. Trimming pared 3 bases from V and 3 bases from J, leaving 10 bases between. The CDR3 DNA reads as TGTGCCAGCAGCTTTGCCGGGAGAACAGATACGCAGTATTTT. As protein: CASSFAGRTDTQYF. Full variable domain (missing parts from reference TRBV7-8 and TRBJ2-3): GAGVSQSPRYKVAKRGQDVALRCDPISGHVSLFWYQQALGQGPEFLTYFQNEAQLDKSGLPSDRFFAERPEGSVSTLKIQRTQQEDSAVYLCASSFAGRTDTQYFGPGTRLTVL.

The chain is built from TRBV27 and TRBJ1-3, with D perhaps matching TRBD1 (6 bases). This CDR3 spans 17 amino acids. V was cut by 5 bases and J by 0 bases, with 17 bases left in between. Looked up from germline, CDR1 is MNHEY and CDR2 is SMNVEV (reference sequence). The CDR3 sequence is CASSRSWGALSGNTIYF. CDR3 coding DNA: TGTGCCAGCAGTCGCTCGTGGGGGGCCCTCTCTGGAAACACCATATATTTT.

The rearrangement uses TRBV30 and TRBJ1-1; no clear D. Germline-derived CDR1 and CDR2 are GTSNPN and SVGIG (reference sequence). The CDR3 runs to 12 residues. V was pared by 1 base and J by 8 bases, with 11 bases between. The CDR3 here is CAWSARSGEAFF. The CDR3 DNA reads TGTGCCTGGAGTGCCAGGAGTGGGGAAGCTTTCTTT.

On this clone: The junction departs from germline at one end; a sequencing error may be responsible. V and J are TRBV5-8 and TRBJ1-2; D is unresolved. Germline V gene lookup returns CDR1 SGHTS and CDR2 YDEGEE. The CDR3 covers 12 residues. The CDR3 region is CASSFMSVGCTF. CDR3 in DNA: TGTGCCAGCAGCTTTATGTCGGTAGGCTGCACCTTC.

The chain carries TRBV2 and TRBJ2-1, with 8 positions matching TRBD2. The junction had 5 bases not matched to a gene; V was cut back by 8 bases and J by 2 bases. CDR1 and CDR2 from the germline V gene are SNHLY and FYNNEI. This CDR3 has 14 amino acids. The CDR3 DNA sequence: TGTGCCAGCCGAGAGGGACTAGCCTACAATGAGCAGTTCTTC. It translates to CASREGLAYNEQFF. Filled out from reference TRBV2 and TRBJ2-1, the complete variable domain reads EPEVTQTPSHQVTQMGQEVILRCVPISNHLYFYWYRQILGQKVEFLVSFYNNEISEKSEIFDDQFSVERPDGSNFTLKIRSTKLEDSAMYFCASREGLAYNEQFFGPGTRLTVL.

This chain links TRBV7-2 with TRBJ1-1; TRBD1 might be the D (6 bases). Per the germline V gene, CDR1 is SGHTA and CDR2 is FQGNSA. The CDR3 consists of 14 residues. V was pared by 5 bases and J by 4 bases, with 14 bases between. The DNA of the CDR3 is TGTGCCAGCAGCAGCCGGGACACAGGCACTGAAGCTTTCTTT. Protein sequence: CASSSRDTGTEAFF.

Comment on this clone: Other DNA sequences in this specimen translate into the identical CDR3. In DNA, the CDR3 is TGCGCCAGCAGCTTGAGCGGGCGTGAAGCTTTCTTT. Translating gives CASSLSGREAFF. The genes are TRBV5-1 and TRBJ1-1; D is ambiguous. The ends were cut back, 1 base at V and 7 bases at J, with 8 bases in the middle. CDR3 length equals 12 residues. Germline CDR1 and CDR2: SGHRS and YFSETQ.

This chain joins TRBV5-1 and TRBJ2-5; either TRBD1 or TRBD2 may fit D (5 bases each). Trimming removed 4 bases from V and 5 bases from J, with 18 bases in between. In germline, CDR1 is SGHRS, CDR2 YFSETQ. There are 15 residues in the CDR3. CDR3 DNA sequence: TGCGCCAGCAGCGACGGGACCGCCCTTGGGGAGACCCAGTACTTC. Amino acids: CASSDGTALGETQYF.

V usage is TRBV28 and J usage is TRBJ1-4; possible D gene TRBD1, 5 bases. The CDR3 extends over 15 amino acids. V was shortened by 5 bases and J by 7 bases, with 17 bases between the two germline ends. CDR1 is MDHEN, CDR2 SYDVKM, per germline. For the CDR3, the DNA is TGTGCCAGCAGTACACCGGGACTCGGGCGTGAAAAACTGTTTTTT. Protein product: CASSTPGLGREKLFF. The entire variable domain, with the rest obtained from reference TRBV28 and TRBJ1-4, is as follows: DVKVTQSSRYLVKRTGEKVFLECVQDMDHENMFWYRQDPGLGLRLIYFSYDVKMKEKGDIPEGYSVSREKKERFSLILESASTNQTSMYLCASSTPGLGREKLFFGSGTQLSVL.

The chain recombines TRBV7-2 with TRBJ1-2, with unresolved D. V lost 5 bases and J lost 4, with 14 bases in between. CDR1 and CDR2 (germline): SGHTA, FQGNSA. This CDR3 region has 14 residues. CDR3 nucleotides: TGTGCCAGCAGCCCGGCCCACATAATCTATGGCTACACCTTC. Its translation: CASSPAHIIYGYTF.

Comments on this clone: Within the sample, other DNA sequences also encode this same CDR3. The chain couples TRBV27 to TRBJ1-2; TRBD1 might be the D (5 bases). V was trimmed by 2 bases and J by 8 bases, leaving 12 bases between them. The CDR3 extends over 13 amino acids. Germline V CDR1 and CDR2: MNHEY, SMNVEV (reference sequence). This chain's CDR3 is CASSLRRGEGYTF. CDR3 bases: TGTGCCAGCAGTTTACGGAGGGGTGAAGGCTACACCTTC.

J is TRBJ1-5 and V is TRBV18; D may be TRBD1 (6 bases). CDR3 size: 15 residues. CDR1 and CDR2 from the germline V gene are KGHSH and LQKENI. V lost 5 bases and J lost 7, with 18 bases in between. CDR3 coding DNA: TGTGCCAGCTCATCCTTGGGGGGCGGCGAGCAGCCCCAGCATTTT. Translating it yields CASSSLGGGEQPQHF.

The J gene is TRBJ2-2, the V gene TRBV4-2; no reliable D call. V lost 0 bases and J lost 4, with 12 bases in between. The length of the CDR3 is 16 residues. Germline CDR1 and CDR2: LGHNA and YNFKEQ. CDR3 in amino acids: CASSQDSAHGTGELFF. The CDR3, as DNA: TGTGCCAGCAGCCAAGACTCCGCCCATGGCACCGGGGAGCTGTTTTTT.

Concerning this clone itself: One end of the junction fails to match germline, which may point to a read error. The chain uses TRBV6-1 and TRBJ2-3; 7 bases are shared with TRBD2. The CDR3 is made up of 15 amino acids. CDR1 and CDR2 (germline): MNHNS, SASEGT. CDR3 residues: CASSVGGSGTYTQYF. CDR3 nucleotide sequence: TGTGCCAGCAGTGTGGGCGGGAGCGGCACATATACGCAGTATTTT.